Listed below are T cell receptor beta chains from one sample, sequenced in a study of T cell changes during pregnancy in multiple sclerosis. The repertoire was sequenced with immunoSEQ multiplex PCR; TCRdb's copy has only in-frame clones and lacks some. The data hold 40,000 to 50,000 clones, with 90% to 95% observed a single time. The sequences come from CD8+ T cells from peripheral blood mononuclear cells, collected after pregnancy. The receptors come from a female donor with multiple sclerosis, enrolled in a pregnancy study. Each CDR3 is given with its conserved first and last residue. Fields, in order: J gene, clone size, D gene, V gene, CDR3 DNA, CDR3 protein. A D gene is named only where the DNA matches it firmly. Only some rows state a clone size, as once, few, many or a class for expanded clones.

TRBJ2-7 NA NA TRBV5-6 TGTGCCAGCAGCTCCGGACAGATCTACGAGCAGTACTTC CASSSGQIYEQYF
TRBJ2-1 NA TRBD2 TRBV4-2 TGTGCCAGCAGCCAAGGGGTAGCGGGGTACAATGAGCAGTTCTTC CASSQGVAGYNEQFF
TRBJ2-5 NA TRBD2 TRBV18 TGTGCCAGCTCACCGACTAGCGGGGACGAAGAGACCCAGTACTTC CASSPTSGDEETQYF
TRBJ2-1 NA NA TRBV6-5 TGTGCCAGCAGCCTCGACATACCCCCTTATAATGAGCAGTTCTTC CASSLDIPPYNEQFF
TRBJ2-4 once TRBD1 TRBV7-3 TGTGCCAGCAGCCGGACAGGGGGCGCCGGAAACATTCAGTACTTC CASSRTGGAGNIQYF
TRBJ2-5 NA NA TRBV27 TGTGCCAGCAGTTTATCGATCCAGGGAGAGACCCAGTACTTC CASSLSIQGETQYF
TRBJ1-1 few TRBD1 TRBV16 TGTGCCAGCAGCCAATCTGGGACAGGGATAGCTTTCTTT CASSQSGTGIAFF
TRBJ2-7 NA NA TRBV27 TGTGCCAGCAGTTTGAGCTCAACCGCCTACGAGCAGTACTTC CASSLSSTAYEQYF
TRBJ2-2 NA TRBD2 TRBV19 TGTGCCAGTAGTATGGGGGGGGACGGCACCGGGGAGCTGTTTTTT CASSMGGDGTGELFF
TRBJ1-1 NA NA TRBV5-4 TGTGCCAGCAGCTTGGAAGAACCCCGCGTCTCCTACGCGGCTGAAGCTTTCTTT CASSLEEPRVSYAAEAFF
TRBJ1-5 NA TRBD1 TRBV23-1 TGCGCCAGCAGTCAAGGGACAGGATCTAGCGATTATAGCAATCAGCCCCAGCATTTT CASSQGTGSSDYSNQPQHF
TRBJ2-1 NA TRBD2 TRBV9 TGTGCCAGCAGCGTAGCGGGGTCGGGGGGGCCCACTGAGCAGTTCTTC CASSVAGSGGPTEQFF
TRBJ2-4 NA NA TRBV5-8 TGTGCCAGCAGCTTGGTGCAGGGTGCCCTCATTCAGTACTTC CASSLVQGALIQYF
TRBJ1-2 NA NA TRBV27 TGTGCCAGCAGCTACGGGAGCAGGGACCCCTATGGCTACACCTTC CASSYGSRDPYGYTF
TRBJ2-5 NA TRBD2 TRBV5-6 TGTGCCAGCACCGGGGGGGAGACCCAGTACTTC CASTGGETQYF
TRBJ2-3 NA TRBD2 TRBV6-4 TGTGCCAGCAGTGCCGGTAGCGGGGGTTTCGGCACAGATACGCAGTATTTT CASSAGSGGFGTDTQYF
TRBJ1-1 few NA TRBV7-6 TGTGCCAGCAGCCATGCTGGGGGATGGGACATGAACACTGAAGCTTTCTTT CASSHAGGWDMNTEAFF
TRBJ1-5 NA NA TRBV9 TGTGCCAGTTCCAGGGAAGGGGGTCAGCCCCAGCATTTT CASSREGGQPQHF
TRBJ1-4 NA NA TRBV27 TGTGCCAGCAGTTTATCTGGCAGGGGTGATGAAAAACTGTTTTTT CASSLSGRGDEKLFF
TRBJ2-5 once TRBD2 TRBV7-3 TGTGCCAGCAGCTTAACCGGCGGGGGGGCTGAGACCCAGTACTTC CASSLTGGGAETQYF
TRBJ2-7 NA NA TRBV30 TGTGCCTGGAGTGTAGGACAGTTCTACGAGCAGTACTTC CAWSVGQFYEQYF
TRBJ1-4 NA TRBD1 TRBV27 TGTGCCAGCAGGACACAGGGGGGTGGTAATGAAAAACTGTTTTTT CASRTQGGGNEKLFF
TRBJ1-5 NA NA TRBV4-1 TGCGCCAGCAGCCAAGATGAGGGAACCGGTCAGCCCCAGCATTTT CASSQDEGTGQPQHF
TRBJ1-2 few TRBD1 TRBV7-9 TGTGCCAGCAGCTTCGGGACAGAGAGTGGCTACACCTTC CASSFGTESGYTF
TRBJ1-4 NA TRBD1 TRBV28 TGTGCCAGCAGTCGACAGGGGAGTTTGGAAAAACTGTTTTTT CASSRQGSLEKLFF
TRBJ1-5 NA NA TRBV6-1 TGTGCCGGAGGCGGCAGGGAGGATTTACAGCCCCAGCATTTT CAGGGREDLQPQHF
TRBJ2-2 NA NA TRBV15 TGTGCCACCAGCCAAATCCGGGGTCCCGGGGAGCTGTTTTTT CATSQIRGPGELFF
TRBJ2-1 NA TRBD1 TRBV5-6 TGTGCCAGCAGCGATGACCTGGACAGGGAGGACAATGAGCAGTTCTTC CASSDDLDREDNEQFF
TRBJ2-7 NA TRBD2 TRBV19 TGTGCCAGTAGCCCCCGGGAGGGCTCCTACGAGCAGTACTTC CASSPREGSYEQYF
TRBJ1-4 NA NA TRBV2 TGTGCCAGCATAAGACAGGTTGGGACTAATGAAAAACTGTTTTTT CASIRQVGTNEKLFF
TRBJ1-2 NA NA TRBV19 TGTGCCAGTAGTATAGATCCGGGGGGCCTCCTCTACACCTTC CASSIDPGGLLYTF
TRBJ1-5 NA NA TRBV13 TGTGCCAGCAGCTTACAGAGCAATCAGCCCCAGCATTTT CASSLQSNQPQHF
TRBJ2-7 NA NA TRBV4-1 TGCGCCAGCAGCCTTCAGGGCGGAAACTACGAGCAGTACTTC CASSLQGGNYEQYF
TRBJ2-7 NA NA TRBV6-1 TGTGCCAGCAGTGAAGCAGGGGTCTACGAGCAGTACTTC CASSEAGVYEQYF
TRBJ2-7 NA TRBD1 TRBV28 TGTGCCAGCAGTTTAACGCGGGGACAGGATGCCTACGAGCAGTACTTC CASSLTRGQDAYEQYF
TRBJ2-3 NA NA TRBV27 TGTGCCAGCAGTTTCGGGCGGGGAATTGATACGCAGTATTTT CASSFGRGIDTQYF
TRBJ2-3 NA TRBD2 TRBV6-1 TGTGCCAGCAGTGAACTGACTAGCGGGGTCACAGATACGCAGTATTTT CASSELTSGVTDTQYF
TRBJ2-3 NA NA TRBV7-2 TGTGCCAGCAGCCTAACACTAGCTAGCACAGATACGCAGTATTTT CASSLTLASTDTQYF
TRBJ2-1 NA TRBD1 TRBV29-1 TGCAGCGTAGGGACAGGGCCGAGCTCCTACAATGAGCAGTTCTTC CSVGTGPSSYNEQFF
TRBJ1-6 NA NA TRBV13 TGTGCCAGCAGCGCCGGGACTGGGAATTCACCCCTCCACTTT CASSAGTGNSPLHF
TRBJ2-1 NA NA TRBV11-3 TGTGCCAGCAGCTTAGGGGGGCATGAGCAGTTCTTC CASSLGGHEQFF